This T cell receptor (beta chain) was captured in a study of blood T cell repertoires in COVID-19. Study-level information: COVID-19 samples, acute and convalescent, were from the United States, Italy and Spain.

Trimming took off 4 bases at V and 3 bases at J, with 13 bases between the two ends. Germline V gives CDR1 SGHDN, CDR2 FVKESK. This CDR3 is 16 amino acids long. Some clones are missing from TCRdb's copy, which holds only in-frame ones; the method was immunoSEQ multiplex PCR. This repertoire shows tens of thousands of clones, approximately 90% found once; its top ten account for 3.5% to 4%. Sequenced: peripheral blood. The chain has TRBV14 and TRBJ1-6; unclear D gene. The sequence was obtained from a human donor in a cohort sampled during active COVID-19. In nucleotides, the CDR3 is TGTGCCAGCAGCCTGACGGGAGTTGTCTATAATTCACCCCTCCACTTT. It codes for CASSLTGVVYNSPLHF.